These 2 T cell receptor beta chains originate from one sample sequenced in a study of blood T cell repertoires in COVID-19. Only in-frame clones appear in the TCRdb table, and some are missing; sequencing was by immunoSEQ multiplex PCR. This sample carries roughly 250,000 clones, around 85% of them seen once, and the ten largest clones take roughly 4%. Material for sequencing was peripheral blood. These receptors were obtained from a woman in her thirties or forties with active or convalescent COVID-19.

The chain joins TRBV7-5 to TRBJ1-2. TRBV7-5 has pseudogene status. The CDR3 totals 15 residues. CDR3 DNA: TGTGTCAGAAGCCCCCGGATAGTTTTGAGGTATGGCTACACCTTC. Its translation is CVRSPRIVLRYGYTF.

This clone came up many times. V and J are TRBV18 and TRBJ1-3; D remains ambiguous. Germline CDR1 reads KGHSH; CDR2 reads LQKENI. The CDR3 is 14 amino acids. The V end was cut by 0 bases, the J end by 5 bases, with 8 bases between. CDR3 sequence reads: CASSPPGSRNTIYF. The CDR3 DNA sequence: TGTGCCAGCTCACCACCGGGGAGCAGAAACACCATATATTTT.